What follows describes a single T cell receptor beta chain. The antigen remains undetermined. This record belongs to a study of shared clonotypes between healthy human individuals. General study findings and limits: Researchers sampled only blood; tissue repertoires likely differ. Memory subsets generally showed lower estimated richness than naive subsets.

With V trimmed by 5 bases and J by 13 bases, 14 bases remained unmatched. The CDR3 loop spans 15 amino acids. CDR1 is SEHNR, CDR2 FQNEAQ, per germline (reference sequence). In the authors' workflow: With immunoSEQ giving junction-only sequences and no quality scores, filtering differed. TCRdb's copy holds only in-frame clones and misses some; the assay was immunoSEQ multiplex PCR. The V and J calls and clone size are taken from that table; D and trimming were inferred from the DNA. The sample includes under 2,500,000 clones, approximately 96% of them seen just once. The donors were adults (healthy and HIV-negative) with no recent acute infections or vaccinations.

J is TRBJ1-6 and V is TRBV7-9, with 7 bases fitting TRBD1. The sample was naive CD4+ T cells sorted from blood. Regarding subset: CD45RA+ positively selected. The receptor was isolated from a man in his late teens or twenties in good health. The CDR3 DNA follows: TGTGCCAGCAGCCCGACGGGACAGCCTACCCTTCCCCTCCACTTT. Translating it yields CASSPTGQPTLPLHF.